The T cell receptor beta chain under discussion was sequenced for a study of blood T cell repertoires in COVID-19. The CDR3 has 15 residues. The germline V gene has CDR1 SGHRS and CDR2 YFSETQ. V was cut by 5 bases and J by 8 bases, with 20 bases left in between. Clones were read by immunoSEQ multiplex PCR, and TCRdb kept only the in-frame ones, dropping some. Of more than 150,000 clones detected, about nine tenths appear once; the ten largest clones hold approximately 2.1%. Sequenced: PBMCs or T cells enriched from blood (not recorded which). The chain couples TRBV5-1 to TRBJ2-1; weak D call: TRBD1 (6 bases). The receptor was derived from a woman under 40 who had recovered from COVID-19. CDR3 loop: CASRGSQGNIHEQFF. CDR3 sequence (DNA): TGCGCCAGCAGGGGTTCACAGGGTAACATCCATGAGCAGTTCTTC.